The source of this T cell receptor beta chain is a study of identical twins. This clonotype has only a few counts. Its cognate antigen is unknown. TCRdb used MiXCR to reprocess the 5' RACE reads, holding one entry per CDR3 protein. This table has roughly 490,000 distinct CDR3 sequences, roughly an eighth appearing once. With 1 base removed from V and 7 bases from J, the gap between germline ends came to 10 bases. Germline CDR1 is SGHVS and CDR2 is FQNEAQ. The CDR3 is made up of 13 amino acids. General study results and limits: The study drew conclusions from cross-sectional statistical analysis, not from following the same donors.

Separately, the same data were catalogued under a study of yellow fever vaccine responses in identical twins. This second report adds: Twins reportedly showed a vaccine T cell response that seemed partly convergent and partly personalized.

The sequence came from a woman under 30 in good health. The chain uses TRBV7-8 and TRBJ1-2; D uncertain. Sample: CD4+ T cells sorted from blood. The CDR3 nucleotides read TGTGCCAGCAGCTTAGGGCAGGCGGCTGGCTACACCTTC. Protein product: CASSLGQAAGYTF.